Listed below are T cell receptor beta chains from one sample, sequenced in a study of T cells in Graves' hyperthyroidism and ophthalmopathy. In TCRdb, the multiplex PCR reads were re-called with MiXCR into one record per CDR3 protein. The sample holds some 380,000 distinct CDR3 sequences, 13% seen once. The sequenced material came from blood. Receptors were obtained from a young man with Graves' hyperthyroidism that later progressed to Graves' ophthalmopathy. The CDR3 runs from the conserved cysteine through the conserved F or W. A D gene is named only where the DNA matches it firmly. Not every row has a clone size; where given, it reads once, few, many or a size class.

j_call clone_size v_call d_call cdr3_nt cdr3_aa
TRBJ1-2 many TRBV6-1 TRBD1 TGTGCCAGCAGCCCCGGGGAGGGGGCGTCCTATGGCTACACCTTC CASSPGEGASYGYTF
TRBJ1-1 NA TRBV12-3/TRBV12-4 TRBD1 TGTGCCAGCAGCCACGCCCGGGGACAGGGATCAAACACTGAAGCTTTCTTT CASSHARGQGSNTEAFF
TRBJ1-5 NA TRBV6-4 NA TGTGCCAGCACCTGTGGGGTTCTGTATAGCAATCAGCCCCAGCATTTT CASTCGVLYSNQPQHF
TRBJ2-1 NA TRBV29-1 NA TGCAGCGTTGAGGACAGCGTAAGCAATGAGCAGTTCTTC CSVEDSVSNEQFF
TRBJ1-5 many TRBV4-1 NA TGCGCCAGCAGCCAGACCCTGAAAGGTCCCCCCCTTCAGCCCCAGCATTTT CASSQTLKGPPLQPQHF
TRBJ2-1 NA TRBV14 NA TGTGCCAGCAGCCAAGATGCGGGGAATGGCCCCTACAATGAGCAGTTCTTC CASSQDAGNGPYNEQFF
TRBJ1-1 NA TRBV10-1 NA TGCGGGACCGGCGGTACTGAAGCTTTCTTT CGTGGTEAFF
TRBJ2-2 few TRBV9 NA TGTGCCAGCAGCGTAGTGCTGTTCGCGAACACCGGGGAGCTGTTTTTT CASSVVLFANTGELFF
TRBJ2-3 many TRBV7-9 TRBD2 TGTGCCAGCAGCTTTTGGGGAGGGGAATCAGATACGCAGTATTTT CASSFWGGESDTQYF
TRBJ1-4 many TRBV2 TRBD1 TGTGCCAGCAGTGAAAGACAGGGGGGGCGTGAAAAACTGTTTTTT CASSERQGGREKLFF
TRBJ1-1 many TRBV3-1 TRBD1 TGTGCCAGCAGCCAAGCCAGGGGGGGAACTGAAGCTTTCTTT CASSQARGGTEAFF
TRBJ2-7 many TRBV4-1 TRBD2 TGCGCCAGCAGCCAAGGGCGGGGGGCATACGAGCAGTACTTC CASSQGRGAYEQYF
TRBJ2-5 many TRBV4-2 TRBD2 TGTGCCAGCAGCCAAGCCACCGGGACTAGCGGGGAGACCCAGTACTTC CASSQATGTSGETQYF
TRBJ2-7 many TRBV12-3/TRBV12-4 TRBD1 TGTGCCAGCAGTTCGCTCGGGACAGCTTCTTACGAGCAGTACTTC CASSSLGTASYEQYF
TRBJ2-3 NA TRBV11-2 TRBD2 TGTGCCAGCAGTCCGGGACTAGCTCACCCCACCCGCTATACGCAGTATTTT CASSPGLAHPTRYTQYF
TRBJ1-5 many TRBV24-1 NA TGTGCCACCAGTGATCCCGGCCGACAGAGCAATCAGCCCCAGCATTTT CATSDPGRQSNQPQHF
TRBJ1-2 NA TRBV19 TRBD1 TGTGCCAGTAGGAGCGGGGGACGGCTCCGGGACAGGGGAGATAACTATGGCTACACCTTC CASRSGGRLRDRGDNYGYTF
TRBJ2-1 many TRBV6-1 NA TGTGCCAGCAGTGAAGACAGGGTCCCCTACAATGAGCAGTTCTTC CASSEDRVPYNEQFF
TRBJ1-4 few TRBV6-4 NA TGTGCCAGCAGTGACTCGACTCGGTTACCAGGGGATGAAAAACTGTTTTTT CASSDSTRLPGDEKLFF
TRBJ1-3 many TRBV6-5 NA TGTGCCAGCAGTTACTCGGCCAGGGTCGGAAACACCATATATTTT CASSYSARVGNTIYF
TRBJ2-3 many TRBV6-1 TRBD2 TGTGCCAGCATGGGCGCGGGGGGCGGAAATACGCAGTATTTT CASMGAGGGNTQYF
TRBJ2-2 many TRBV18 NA TGTGCCAGCTCACCACTGTGGTCGACGTCCGGGGAGCTGTTTTTT CASSPLWSTSGELFF
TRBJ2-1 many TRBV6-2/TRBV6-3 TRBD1 TGTGCCAGCAGCCATGGGACAGGGGAATGGAATGAGCAGTTCTTC CASSHGTGEWNEQFF
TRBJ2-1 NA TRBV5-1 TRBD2 TGCGCCAGCAGCTTGGTTGGGGCTAGCGGGGGCCCATCTCGAGGTAATGAGCAGTTCTTC CASSLVGASGGPSRGNEQFF
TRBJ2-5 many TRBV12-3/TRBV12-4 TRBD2 TGTGCCAGCACCCTCAGCGGGGTCGGGCGGGAGACCCAGTACTTC CASTLSGVGRETQYF
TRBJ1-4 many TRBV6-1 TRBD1 TGTGCCAGCAGTGAAAAAGGGGGCGAGGTTGAAAAACTGTTTTTT CASSEKGGEVEKLFF
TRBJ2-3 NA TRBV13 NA TGTGCCAGCAGCTTAGGTGTCGGATATAGCACAGATACGCAGTATTTT CASSLGVGYSTDTQYF
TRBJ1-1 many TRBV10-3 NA TGTGCCATCAAAGGTTGGGGCATGAACACTGAAGCTTTCTTT CAIKGWGMNTEAFF
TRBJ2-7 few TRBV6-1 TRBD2 TGTGCCAGCAGTACCCGGACTAGCGTCTACGAGCAGTACTTC CASSTRTSVYEQYF
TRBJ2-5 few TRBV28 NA TGTGCCAGCAGTTTATGGGCAGAAGAGACCCAGCACTTC CASSLWAEETQHF
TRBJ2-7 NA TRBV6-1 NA TGTGCCAGCAGTTACGGGCCCCAGCAGTACTTC CASSYGPQQYF
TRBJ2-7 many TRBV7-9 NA TGTGCCAGCAGCTTAGGCCGGGGAGTTTATACCTACGAGCAGTACTTC CASSLGRGVYTYEQYF
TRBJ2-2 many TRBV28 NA TGTGCCAGCAGTTTATGGGGGGAGCACACCGGGGAGCTGTTTTTT CASSLWGEHTGELFF